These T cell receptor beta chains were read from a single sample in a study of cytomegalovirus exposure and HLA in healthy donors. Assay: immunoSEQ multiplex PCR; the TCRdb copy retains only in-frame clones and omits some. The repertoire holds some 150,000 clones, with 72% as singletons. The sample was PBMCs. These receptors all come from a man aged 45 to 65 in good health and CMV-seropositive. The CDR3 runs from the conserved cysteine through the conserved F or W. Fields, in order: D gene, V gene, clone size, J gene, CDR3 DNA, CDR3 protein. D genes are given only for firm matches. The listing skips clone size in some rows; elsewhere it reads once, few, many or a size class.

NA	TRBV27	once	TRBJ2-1	TGTGCCAGCAGTTTATCTTCACTTCTTTCAGGGCAGTTCTTC	CASSLSSLLSGQFF
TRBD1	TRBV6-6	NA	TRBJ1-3	TGTGCCAGCAGTTTAACAGGGGAAGCTGGAAACACCATATATTTT	CASSLTGEAGNTIYF
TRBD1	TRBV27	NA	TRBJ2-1	TGTGCCAGCAGTTTGACAGGGCCTTCTTACAATGAGCAGTTCTTC	CASSLTGPSYNEQFF
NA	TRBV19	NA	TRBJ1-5	TGTGCCAGTAAACTACAGGGCAGCAATCAGCCCCAGCATTTT	CASKLQGSNQPQHF
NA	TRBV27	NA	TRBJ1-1	TGTGCCAGCAGTAGCCGCGACTACTATGGCATGAACACTGAAGCTTTCTTT	CASSSRDYYGMNTEAFF
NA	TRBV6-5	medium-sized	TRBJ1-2	TGTGCCAGCAGTTATAATCGGGGGGGCGGCTATGGCTACACCTTC	CASSYNRGGGYGYTF
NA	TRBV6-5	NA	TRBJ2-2	TGTGCCACTCAGGATCCGAACACCGGGGAGCTGTTTTTT	CATQDPNTGELFF
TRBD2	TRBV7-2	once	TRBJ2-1	TGTGCCAGCAGCCCAGGACTAGCGGGTGCCTACAATGAGCAGTTCTTC	CASSPGLAGAYNEQFF
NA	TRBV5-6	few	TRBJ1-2	TGTGCCAGCAGCTCGGGACAACTCTATGGCTACACCTTC	CASSSGQLYGYTF
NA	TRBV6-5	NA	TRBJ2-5	TGTGCCAGCAGTAGACAGTTGGGAGAGACCCAGTACTTC	CASSRQLGETQYF
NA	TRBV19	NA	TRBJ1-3	TGTGCCAGTAGTATAGGCGCCTCTGGAAACACCATATATTTT	CASSIGASGNTIYF
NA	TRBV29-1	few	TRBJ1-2	TGCAGCGTTGAAGGGCAGGGGATCCCTCTTAACTATGGCTACACCTTC	CSVEGQGIPLNYGYTF
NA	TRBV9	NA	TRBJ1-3	TGTGCCAGCACCAACTCTGGAAACACCATATATTTT	CASTNSGNTIYF
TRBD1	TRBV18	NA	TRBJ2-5	TGTGCCAGCTCACCGGGGACAGGACCTTCAGAGACCCAGTACTTC	CASSPGTGPSETQYF
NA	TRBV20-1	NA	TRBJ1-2	TGCGCGGGGGCCGCTAACTATGGCTACACCTTC	CAGAANYGYTF
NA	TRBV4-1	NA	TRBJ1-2	TGCGCCAGCAGCCAAGACAGGGTGTCCTATGGCTACACCTTC	CASSQDRVSYGYTF
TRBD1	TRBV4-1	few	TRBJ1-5	TGCGCCAGCAGCCAAACCGGGACAGGGGGTTCCAATCAGCCCCAGCATTTT	CASSQTGTGGSNQPQHF
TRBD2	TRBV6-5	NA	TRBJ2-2	TGTGCCAGCAGTTACGGGGGGGGGACCGGGGAGCTGTTTTTT	CASSYGGGTGELFF
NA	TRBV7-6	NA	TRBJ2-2	TGTGCCAGCCGCCAGGGACACGAGAACACCGGGGAGCTGTTTTTT	CASRQGHENTGELFF
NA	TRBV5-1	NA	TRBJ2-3	TGCGCCAGCAGCTTGGAGGGGATCGTTAGCACAGATACGCAGTATTTT	CASSLEGIVSTDTQYF
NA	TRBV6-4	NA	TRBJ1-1	TGTGCCAGCAGTGACTCGGGGGCGGCTGAAGCTTTCTTT	CASSDSGAAEAFF
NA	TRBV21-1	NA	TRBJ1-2	TGTGCCAGCAGCCAGTCGAGACAGGATCATGGCTACACCTTC	CASSQSRQDHGYTF
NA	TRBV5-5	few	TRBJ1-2	TGTGCCAGCAGCTTGGAGCGGGTCCCTCAGGATGGCTACACCTTC	CASSLERVPQDGYTF
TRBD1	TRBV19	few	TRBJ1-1	TGTGCCACCCGAGTACTGGGACAGGGGCACACTGAAGCTTTCTTT	CATRVLGQGHTEAFF
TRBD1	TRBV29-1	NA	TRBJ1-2	TGCAGCGTTTCTCCAGGGGGCGGTGGCTATGGCTACACCTTC	CSVSPGGGGYGYTF
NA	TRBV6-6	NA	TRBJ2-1	TGTGCCAGCAGTGGCACGGGACACCCTAACAATGAGCAGTTCTTC	CASSGTGHPNNEQFF
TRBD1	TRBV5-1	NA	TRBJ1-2	TGCGCCAGCAGCTTCGACAGGGCCCGAGCTAACTATGGCTACACCTTC	CASSFDRARANYGYTF
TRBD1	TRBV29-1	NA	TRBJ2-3	TGCAGCGTTGCGACAGGGTTCACAGATACGCAGTATTTT	CSVATGFTDTQYF
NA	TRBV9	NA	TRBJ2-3	TGTGCCAGCAGCGCGGACAGTTATACGCAGTATTTT	CASSADSYTQYF